Listed below are T cell receptor beta chains from one sample, sequenced in a study of shared clonotypes between healthy human individuals. TCRdb's table, derived via immunoSEQ multiplex PCR, lists solely in-frame clones and lacks some. Of 980,000 or so clones listed, over 60% are singletons. The sample taken for sequencing was memory CD4+ T cells sorted from blood. The receptors were sampled from a man aged 18-30 years in good health. The CDR3 runs from the conserved cysteine through the conserved F or W. The D gene is left open where the match is weak. Rows give clone size only sometimes, using once, few, many, or a class for an expanded clone.

TRBJ2-6	TRBV18	NA	NA	TGTGCCAGCTCACCACCAGGCTACTCTGGGGCCAACGTCCTGACTTTC	CASSPPGYSGANVLTF
TRBJ2-5	TRBV6-6	TRBD1	NA	TGTGCCAGTACCGGGACAGGGGAGGGAAAGACCCAGTACTTC	CASTGTGEGKTQYF
TRBJ2-1	TRBV7-7	TRBD2	NA	TGTGCTAGCAGCTTAGTAGCGGGGGGCGACAATGAGCAGTTCTTC	CASSLVAGGDNEQFF
TRBJ2-7	TRBV20-1	NA	NA	TGCAGTGCAGGGAGTGACGAGCAGTACTTC	CSAGSDEQYF
TRBJ1-1	TRBV30	TRBD1	NA	TGTGCCTGGAGTGCCAACCTCGCTGGGACAGAGAACACTGAAGCTTTCTTT	CAWSANLAGTENTEAFF
TRBJ2-5	TRBV5-1	TRBD1	NA	TGCGCCAGCAGCTTGGCCGGGACAGGGGTGAGGGAGACCCAGTACTTC	CASSLAGTGVRETQYF
TRBJ2-1	TRBV27	TRBD2	NA	TGTGCCAGCAGTTTATTAGCTAGCGGGAGTATCGATGAGCAGTTCTTC	CASSLLASGSIDEQFF
TRBJ1-4	TRBV7-9	NA	NA	TGTGCCAGCAGCTTGACAGAAATAAATGAAAAACTGTTTTTT	CASSLTEINEKLFF
TRBJ2-3	TRBV2	NA	few	TGTGCCAGCAGTGAAGAGGCAAACTCAGATACGCAGTATTTT	CASSEEANSDTQYF
TRBJ1-2	TRBV19	NA	NA	TGTGCCAGTAGTCGGGGATGGAGGTGGTATGGCTACACCTTC	CASSRGWRWYGYTF
TRBJ2-7	TRBV7-9	TRBD2	once	TGTGCCAGCAGCTTCGGACTAGCGGGGGGGAGCGAGCAGTACTTC	CASSFGLAGGSEQYF
TRBJ2-1	TRBV13	TRBD2	once	TGTGCCAGCAGCCGTTCTGCCGGGAGGGCCCTGCTTTACAATGAGCAGTTCTTC	CASSRSAGRALLYNEQFF
TRBJ1-4	TRBV12-5	NA	NA	TGTGCTAGTGGTCCCAGGGATTCAGCTAATGAAAAACTGTTTTTT	CASGPRDSANEKLFF
TRBJ2-3	TRBV4-3	TRBD2	NA	TGCGCCAGCAGCCAAGACGGAGGCGGGAGCCCAGATACGCAGTATTTT	CASSQDGGGSPDTQYF
TRBJ2-5	TRBV7-2	NA	NA	TGTGCCAGCAGCTCCCTTGCCCAGAAGCACCAGACCCAGTACTTC	CASSSLAQKHQTQYF
TRBJ2-2	TRBV4-3	NA	NA	TGCGCCAGCAGCCAAGCGGCCTTCACCGGGGAGCTGTTTTTT	CASSQAAFTGELFF
TRBJ2-1	TRBV30	TRBD2	NA	TGTGCCTGGAGACGGACTAGCGGAAACAATGAGCAGTTCTTC	CAWRRTSGNNEQFF
TRBJ1-1	TRBV2	NA	NA	TGTGCCAGCAGTGAGGGGGGCTCGGGAAACACTGAAGCTTTCTTT	CASSEGGSGNTEAFF
TRBJ2-2	TRBV18	NA	NA	TGTGCCAGCTCACCCGGGATCCACACCGGGGAGCTGTTTTTT	CASSPGIHTGELFF
TRBJ2-5	TRBV15	NA	NA	TGTGCCACCAGCAGGGACAGCCAAGAGACCCAGTACTTC	CATSRDSQETQYF
TRBJ1-2	TRBV28	NA	few	TGTGCCAGCAGTTTAACAGTTTTCTCATATGGCTACACCTTC	CASSLTVFSYGYTF
TRBJ2-1	TRBV10-3	NA	NA	TGTGCCATCAGTGAGTCGAAGGCAGGAAACAATGAGCAGTTCTTC	CAISESKAGNNEQFF
TRBJ2-2	TRBV7-6	TRBD2	few	TGTGCCAGCAGCTTATCGGGACTAGTTGGTGGGGAGCTGTTTTTT	CASSLSGLVGGELFF
TRBJ1-5	TRBV19	NA	few	TGTGCCAGTAGCCCGTCTAGGATGAGCAATCAGCCCCAGCATTTT	CASSPSRMSNQPQHF
TRBJ2-7	TRBV10-3	TRBD2	NA	TGTGCCATCAGTGGTACGGGAAGTAGCGGGACCTACGAGCAGTACTTC	CAISGTGSSGTYEQYF
TRBJ2-1	TRBV29-1	TRBD2	NA	TGCAGCGTTGCTTGGAGCGGGAGAAACAATGAGCAGTTCTTC	CSVAWSGRNNEQFF
TRBJ1-2	TRBV10-3	NA	NA	TGTGCCATCACCCCCGGGACCAACTATGGCTACACCTTC	CAITPGTNYGYTF
TRBJ2-7	TRBV18	NA	NA	TGTGCCAGCTCAGGGGACCGCTACGAGCAGTACTTC	CASSGDRYEQYF
TRBJ2-7	TRBV18	NA	NA	TGTGCCAGCTCCAATCGAAGGGGATCGAGCTACGAGCAGTACTTC	CASSNRRGSSYEQYF
TRBJ2-3	TRBV6-5	NA	NA	TGTGCCAGCAGGCTCGCGGTGGGCTCAGATACGCAGTATTTT	CASRLAVGSDTQYF
TRBJ2-2	TRBV11-1	NA	NA	TGTGCCAGCAGGGAGGGTTCGAACACCGGGGAGCTGTTTTTT	CASREGSNTGELFF
TRBJ1-1	TRBV7-9	NA	few	TGTGCCAGCAGCTTAGGCCGGTCGGACAGCCTGAACACTGAAGCTTTCTTT	CASSLGRSDSLNTEAFF
TRBJ2-3	TRBV29-1	NA	NA	TGCAGCTTGTCCACGGGGGGCGGTACGCAGTATTTT	CSLSTGGGTQYF
TRBJ2-7	TRBV30	TRBD1	NA	TGTGCCTGGAGTGTACGGACAGGGTCTTCCTACGAGCAGTACTTC	CAWSVRTGSSYEQYF
TRBJ1-2	TRBV6-6	TRBD1	NA	TGTGCCAGCAGTTACCCCGGACAGGGAGGAGATGGCTACACCTTC	CASSYPGQGGDGYTF
TRBJ1-1	TRBV18	NA	NA	TGTGCCAGCTCACCACCTTCGGCAGGGGAGAACACTGAAGCTTTCTTT	CASSPPSAGENTEAFF
TRBJ1-4	TRBV5-6	TRBD1	NA	TGTGCCAGCAGCGCGATCTACAGGGGGCTTAATGAAAAACTGTTTTTT	CASSAIYRGLNEKLFF
TRBJ1-6	TRBV11-3	NA	NA	TGTGCCAGCAGCCTAGGGGCAGGTTCACCCCTCCACTTT	CASSLGAGSPLHF
TRBJ2-2	TRBV7-6	TRBD1	many	TGTGCCAGCAGCCCGTGGACAGGGAACACCGGGGAGCTGTTTTTT	CASSPWTGNTGELFF
TRBJ1-4	TRBV9	NA	NA	TGTGCCAGCAGCCCCCTATGGGGGGCAACTAATGAAAAACTGTTTTTT	CASSPLWGATNEKLFF
TRBJ1-2	TRBV28	NA	NA	TGTGCCAGCAGTTTAGTGGCAGGGAGGAAATTGCAGAATGGCTACACCTTC	CASSLVAGRKLQNGYTF
TRBJ2-7	TRBV19	NA	many	TGTGCCAGTAGTACAGGACAGTCTACCTCCTACGAGCAGTACTTC	CASSTGQSTSYEQYF
TRBJ1-5	TRBV5-1	TRBD1	NA	TGCGCCAGCAGCCAGGGGGGGCCCAATCAGCCCCAGCATTTT	CASSQGGPNQPQHF
TRBJ1-2	TRBV9	NA	NA	TGTGCCAGCAGCCCTGGGCAGGGTCAATATGGCTACACCTTC	CASSPGQGQYGYTF
TRBJ2-5	TRBV7-2	TRBD2	NA	TGTGCCAGCAGCTTAGGTGGAGCGGGAGGCCGCCAAGAGACCCAGTACTTC	CASSLGGAGGRQETQYF
TRBJ2-7	TRBV6-6	NA	NA	TGTGCCAGCAGTTACTCCGGAGACAAGAGCTACGAGCAGTACTTC	CASSYSGDKSYEQYF
TRBJ2-1	TRBV5-6	TRBD2	NA	TGTGCCAGCAGCTTGGTTCTAGCGGGGGGTACAGAGCAGTTCTTC	CASSLVLAGGTEQFF
TRBJ2-5	TRBV5-6	TRBD1	NA	TGTGCCAGCAGCGGGACAGGGGCAGAGACCCAGTACTTC	CASSGTGAETQYF